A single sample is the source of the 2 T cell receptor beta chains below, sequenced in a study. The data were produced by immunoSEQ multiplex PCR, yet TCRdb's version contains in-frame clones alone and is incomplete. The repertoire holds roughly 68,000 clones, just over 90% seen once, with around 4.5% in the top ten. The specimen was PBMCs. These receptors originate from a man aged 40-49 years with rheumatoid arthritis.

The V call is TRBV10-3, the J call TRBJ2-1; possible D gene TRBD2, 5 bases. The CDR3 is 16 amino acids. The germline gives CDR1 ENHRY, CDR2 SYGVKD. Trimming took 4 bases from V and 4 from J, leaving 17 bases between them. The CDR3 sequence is CAISGARGLGYNEQFF. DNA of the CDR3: TGTGCCATCAGTGGGGCACGGGGTCTCGGGTACAATGAGCAGTTCTTC.

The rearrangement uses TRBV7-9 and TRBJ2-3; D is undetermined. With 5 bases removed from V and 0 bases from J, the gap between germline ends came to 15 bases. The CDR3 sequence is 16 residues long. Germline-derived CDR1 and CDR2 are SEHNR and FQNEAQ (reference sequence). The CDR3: CASSLPAASSTDTQYF. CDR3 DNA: TGTGCCAGCAGCCTCCCGGCGGCTTCTAGCACAGATACGCAGTATTTT.